This entry is about one T cell receptor beta chain. This specimen comes from a study of blood T cell repertoires in COVID-19. Study-wide background: Acute-phase and convalescent COVID-19 samples originated in the United States, Italy and Spain. T cells, B-cell-depleted T cells, or PBMCs provided the cDNA or gDNA that served as material.

J was trimmed by 5 bases and V by 4 bases; bases with no gene match: 6. The length of the CDR3 is 14 residues. CDR1 SGHDN and CDR2 FVKESK come from the germline V gene. In the original processing: Nucleated cell number was recorded as an estimate derived from reference gene primer amplification. Profiled with immunoSEQ multiplex PCR; TCRdb holds only in-frame clones, not every one. D and trimming come from the DNA, and the V and J calls and clone size come from that table. This table holds about 80,000 clones, over 80% found once. The clonotype comes from a man between 45 and 60 years old with acute or convalescent COVID-19. The sample was peripheral blood. J is TRBJ1-1 and V is TRBV14, with 8 bases lining up with TRBD1. The CDR3 spells CASSRRTGRTEAFF. DNA for the CDR3: TGTGCCAGCAGCCGTAGGACAGGGCGGACTGAAGCTTTCTTT.